Each of the 6 T cell receptor beta chains below was sequenced from the same sample in a study of CD8 T cells in ankylosing spondylitis. TCRdb re-derived calls from the 5' RACE reads in MiXCR, one entry per CDR3 protein. The sample has approximately 350,000 distinct CDR3 sequences, about 15% seen once. Material: blood, either unsorted or a sorted T cell fraction (not recorded which). Source of these receptors: a male donor with ankylosing spondylitis or in good health (not recorded which).

This clonotype was observed a handful of times. The J gene is TRBJ1-2, the V gene TRBV18; D is uncertain. The CDR3 consists of 15 residues. Trimming cost V 6 bases and J 4 bases, with 18 bases left between them. The germline gives CDR1 KGHSH, CDR2 LQKENI. The CDR3 DNA is TGTGCCAGCTCCCCGGACGGATCCGGGATCTATGGCTACACCTTC. It encodes CASSPDGSGIYGYTF.

This chain connects TRBV20-1 to TRBJ2-7, with 10 bases aligning to TRBD1. Per germline, CDR1 DFQATT and CDR2 SNEGSKA (reference sequence). The CDR3 is 13 amino acids. The trim removed 4 bases at V and 5 bases at J, leaving 5 bases unmatched. CDR3 DNA: TGCAGTGCTACGACAGGGGGCACCGACGAGCAGTACTTC. This sequence encodes CSATTGGTDEQYF.

The rearrangement links TRBV7-9 to TRBJ2-7; the D gene is possibly TRBD1 (6 bases). The CDR3 runs to 15 residues. V shed 5 bases and J shed 0 bases, with 14 bases lying between them. Germline V gene data show CDR1 as SEHNR and CDR2 as FQNEAQ (reference sequence). In DNA, the CDR3 is TGTGCCAGCAGCCAACAGGGACACAGCTCCTACGAGCAGTACTTC. Protein sequence: CASSQQGHSSYEQYF.

This clonotype was counted between two and nine times. The chain uses TRBV12-3 or TRBV12-4 and TRBJ1-1; 7 bases fit TRBD1. CDR3 length equals 14 residues. V dropped 6 bases and J dropped 4; count of bases not matched to a gene: 8. In DNA, the CDR3 is TGTGCCAGCAGCAGTACAGGGGCGGGCACTGAAGCTTTCTTT. Protein: CASSSTGAGTEAFF.

CDR3: CASSQAGGANQPQHF. The CDR3 DNA follows: TGTGCCAGCAGCCAAGCCGGGGGTGCCAATCAGCCCCAGCATTTT. The rearrangement uses TRBV3-1 and TRBJ1-5, with TRBD1 as a possible D gene (5 bases). The germline CDR1 and CDR2 sequences are LGHDT and YNNKEL (reference sequence). The CDR3 runs to 15 residues. V was clipped by 1 base and J by 3 bases, with 10 bases between them. Complete variable domain (other parts from reference TRBV3-1 and TRBJ1-5): DTAVSQTPKYLVTQMGNDKSIKCEQNLGHDTMYWYKQDSKKFLKIMFSYNNKELIINETVPNRFSPKSPDKAHLNLHINSLELGDSAVYFCASSQAGGANQPQHFGDGTRLSIL.

This clonotype was counted between two and nine times. This chain links TRBV12-3 or TRBV12-4 with TRBJ2-1; D might be TRBD2 (6 bases). The CDR3 runs to 15 residues. V was trimmed by 5 bases and J by 7 bases, leaving 18 bases between them. This chain's CDR3 is CASSPTGTQVNEQFF. CDR3 sequence (DNA): TGTGCCAGCAGTCCTACCGGGACTCAAGTTAATGAGCAGTTCTTC.